This entry is about one TCR beta chain. The data were taken from a study of blood T cell repertoires in COVID-19. All enrollees were about 18 to 89 years old and from fewer than 25 US areas. V lost 5 bases, J lost 5 bases, and 5 bases stayed unmatched. Germline CDR1 reads SGHTA; CDR2 reads FQGNSA. The CDR3 consists of 13 residues. The repertoire was sequenced with immunoSEQ multiplex PCR; TCRdb's copy has only in-frame clones and lacks some. The sample includes some 270,000 clones, about 89% seen only once; the top ten take 1.5% to 2%. Specimen: PBMCs or T cells enriched from blood (not recorded which). This chain links TRBV7-2 with TRBJ2-5; 7 bases are shared with TRBD2. The sequence derives from a woman in her thirties or forties who had recovered from COVID-19. The CDR3 coding sequence is TGTGCCAGCAGCCGGACTAGACGTGAGACCCAGTACTTC. This codes for CASSRTRRETQYF.